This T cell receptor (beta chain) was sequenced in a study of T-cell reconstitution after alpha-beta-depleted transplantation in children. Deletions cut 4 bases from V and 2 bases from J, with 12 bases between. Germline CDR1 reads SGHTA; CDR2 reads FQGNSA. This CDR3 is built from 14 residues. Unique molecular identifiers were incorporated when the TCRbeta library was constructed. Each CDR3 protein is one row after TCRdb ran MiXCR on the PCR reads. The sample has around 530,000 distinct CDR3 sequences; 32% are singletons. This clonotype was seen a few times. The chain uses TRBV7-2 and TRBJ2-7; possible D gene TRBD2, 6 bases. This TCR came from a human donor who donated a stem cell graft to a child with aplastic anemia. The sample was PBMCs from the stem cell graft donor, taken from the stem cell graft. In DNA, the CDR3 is TGTGCCAGCAGCTCGCGTAGCGGTCCCTACGAGCAGTACTTC. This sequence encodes CASSSRSGPYEQYF. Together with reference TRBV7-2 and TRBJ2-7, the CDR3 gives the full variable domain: GAGVSQSPSNKVTEKGKDVELRCDPISGHTALYWYRQSLGQGLEFLIYFQGNSAPDKSGLPSDRFSAERTGGSVSTLTIQRTQQEDSAVYLCASSSRSGPYEQYFGPGTRLTVT.